This T cell receptor beta chain came from a study of blood T cell repertoires in COVID-19. About the study: Samples of COVID-19 (acute and convalescent) were obtained from the United States, Italy and Spain.

Original processing notes: Reference gene primer amplification yielded estimated nucleated cell counts. Data came from immunoSEQ multiplex PCR; TCRdb stores just in-frame clones and leaves some out. The V and J calls and clone size were taken over from that table, and D and trimming were inferred from the DNA. The sample lists 200,000 to 250,000 clones; around 89% were seen once. Seattle researchers signed up patients amid active infection and tracked them longitudinally. V lost 6 bases to trimming and J lost 1 base; unmatched junction nucleotides: 16. CDR1 and CDR2 from the germline V gene are SGHTA and FQGTGA. The CDR3 covers 19 residues.

Sequencing was performed on peripheral blood. The V call is TRBV7-3, the J call TRBJ1-1, with TRBD1 matching 11 bases. The receptor's source is a man aged 30 to 39 with COVID-19, enrolled during active disease. The CDR3 DNA follows: TGTGCCAGCAGGGCCGCGGACAGGGGGCTTTTGGTGGAGAACACTGAAGCTTTCTTT. It yields the protein CASRAADRGLLVENTEAFF.